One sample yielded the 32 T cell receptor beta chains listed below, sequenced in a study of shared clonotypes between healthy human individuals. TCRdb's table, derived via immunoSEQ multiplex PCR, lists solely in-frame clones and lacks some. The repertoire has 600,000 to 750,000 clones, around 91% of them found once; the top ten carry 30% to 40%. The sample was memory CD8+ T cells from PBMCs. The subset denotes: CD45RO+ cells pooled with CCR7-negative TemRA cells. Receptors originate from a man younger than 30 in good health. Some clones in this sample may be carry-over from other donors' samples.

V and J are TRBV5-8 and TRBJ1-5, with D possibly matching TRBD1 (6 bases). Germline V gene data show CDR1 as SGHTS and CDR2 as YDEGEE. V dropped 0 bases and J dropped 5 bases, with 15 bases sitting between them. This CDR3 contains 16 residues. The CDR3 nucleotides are TGTGCCAGCAGCTTGGCCACGGGGGCGACCGATCAGCCCCAGCATTTT. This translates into CASSLATGATDQPQHF.

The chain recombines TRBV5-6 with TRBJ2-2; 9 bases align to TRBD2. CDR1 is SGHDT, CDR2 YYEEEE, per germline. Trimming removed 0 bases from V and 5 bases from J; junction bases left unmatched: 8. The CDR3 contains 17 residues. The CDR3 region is CASSLAGAGGPTGELFF. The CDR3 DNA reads TGTGCCAGCAGCTTGGCCGGGGCGGGAGGGCCTACCGGGGAGCTGTTTTTT.

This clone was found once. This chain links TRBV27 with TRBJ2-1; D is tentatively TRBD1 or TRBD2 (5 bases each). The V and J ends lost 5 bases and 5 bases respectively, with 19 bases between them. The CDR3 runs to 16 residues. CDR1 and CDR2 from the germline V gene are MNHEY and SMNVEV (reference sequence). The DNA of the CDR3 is TGTGCCAGCAGTCCCCGGGGACGTCCGCCCCACAATGAGCAGTTCTTC. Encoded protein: CASSPRGRPPHNEQFF.

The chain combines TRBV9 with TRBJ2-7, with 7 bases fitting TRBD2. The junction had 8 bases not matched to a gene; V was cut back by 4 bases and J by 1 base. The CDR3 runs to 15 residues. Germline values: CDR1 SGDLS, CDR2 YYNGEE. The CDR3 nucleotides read TGTGCCAGCAGCCCCTGGGAGGGCCAGTCCTACGAGCAGTACTTC. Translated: CASSPWEGQSYEQYF.

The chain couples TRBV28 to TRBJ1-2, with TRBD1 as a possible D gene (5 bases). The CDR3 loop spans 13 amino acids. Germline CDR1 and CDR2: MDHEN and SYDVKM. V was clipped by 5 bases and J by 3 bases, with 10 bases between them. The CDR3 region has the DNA TGTGCCAGCAGTCGCGGGGCAGACTATGGCTACACCTTC. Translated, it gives CASSRGADYGYTF.

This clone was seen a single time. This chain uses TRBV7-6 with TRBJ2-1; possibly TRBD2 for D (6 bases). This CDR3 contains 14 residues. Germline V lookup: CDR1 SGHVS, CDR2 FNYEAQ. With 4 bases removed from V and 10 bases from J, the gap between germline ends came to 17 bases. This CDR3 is CASSYLGGVDEQFF. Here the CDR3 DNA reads TGTGCCAGCAGCTACCTGGGGGGAGTGGACGAGCAGTTCTTC.

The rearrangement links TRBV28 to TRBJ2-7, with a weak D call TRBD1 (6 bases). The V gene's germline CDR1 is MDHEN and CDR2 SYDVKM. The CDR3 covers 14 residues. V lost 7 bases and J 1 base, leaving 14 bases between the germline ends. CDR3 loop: CASTLSGVSYEQYF. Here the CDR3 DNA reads TGTGCCAGCACTCTTTCAGGGGTATCCTACGAGCAGTACTTC.

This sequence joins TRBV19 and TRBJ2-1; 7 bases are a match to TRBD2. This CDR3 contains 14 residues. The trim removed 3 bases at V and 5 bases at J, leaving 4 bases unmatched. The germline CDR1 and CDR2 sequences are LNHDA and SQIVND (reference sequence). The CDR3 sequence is CASSIGAGDNEQFF. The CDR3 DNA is TGTGCCAGTAGTATCGGGGCGGGAGACAATGAGCAGTTCTTC. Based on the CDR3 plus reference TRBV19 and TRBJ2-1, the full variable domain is DGGITQSPKYLFRKEGQNVTLSCEQNLNHDAMYWYRQDPGQGLRLIYYSQIVNDFQKGDIAEGYSVSREKKESFPLTVTSAQKNPTAFYLCASSIGAGDNEQFFGPGTRLTVL.

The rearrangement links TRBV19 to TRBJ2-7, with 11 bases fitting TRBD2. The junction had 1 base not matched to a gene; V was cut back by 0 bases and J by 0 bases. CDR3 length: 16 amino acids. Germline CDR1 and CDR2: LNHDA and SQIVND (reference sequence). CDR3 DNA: TGTGCCAGTAGTATAGAGGGGACTAGCGGCTCCTACGAGCAGTACTTC. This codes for CASSIEGTSGSYEQYF.

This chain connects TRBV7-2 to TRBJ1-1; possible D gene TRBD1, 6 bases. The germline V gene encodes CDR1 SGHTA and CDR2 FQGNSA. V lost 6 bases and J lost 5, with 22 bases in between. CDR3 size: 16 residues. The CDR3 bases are TGTGCCAGCAGGCCTCCTGCTGGGACACCTGAAACTGAAGCTTTCTTT. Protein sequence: CASRPPAGTPETEAFF.

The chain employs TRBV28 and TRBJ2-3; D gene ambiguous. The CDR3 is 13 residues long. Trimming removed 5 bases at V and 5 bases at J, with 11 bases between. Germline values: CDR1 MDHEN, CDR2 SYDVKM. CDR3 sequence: CASSPLVLDTQYF. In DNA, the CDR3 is TGTGCCAGCAGTCCCCTTGTTCTAGATACGCAGTATTTT.

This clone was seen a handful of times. The CDR3 reads CASSTGGVGTEAFF. CDR3 DNA: TGTGCCAGTAGTACAGGGGGCGTCGGCACTGAAGCTTTCTTT. The V gene is TRBV19, the J gene TRBJ1-1; 8 bases map to TRBD1. CDR1 and CDR2 (germline): LNHDA, SQIVND (reference sequence). The CDR3 length is 14 residues. Unmatched junction bases numbered 5, after V lost 4 bases and J lost 4 bases.

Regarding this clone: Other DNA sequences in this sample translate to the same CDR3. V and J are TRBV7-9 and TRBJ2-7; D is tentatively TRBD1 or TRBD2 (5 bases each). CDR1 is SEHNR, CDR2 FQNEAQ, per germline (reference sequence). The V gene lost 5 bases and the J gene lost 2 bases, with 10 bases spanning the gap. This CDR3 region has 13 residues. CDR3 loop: CASSPGTPYEQYF. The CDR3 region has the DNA TGTGCCAGCAGCCCCGGGACCCCCTACGAGCAGTACTTC.

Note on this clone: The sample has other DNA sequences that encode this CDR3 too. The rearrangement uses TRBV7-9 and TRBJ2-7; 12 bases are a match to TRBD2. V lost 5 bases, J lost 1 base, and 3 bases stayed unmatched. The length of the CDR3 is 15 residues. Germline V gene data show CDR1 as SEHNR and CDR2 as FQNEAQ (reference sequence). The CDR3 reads CASSPTSGRSYEQYF. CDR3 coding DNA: TGTGCCAGCAGCCCGACTAGCGGGAGATCCTACGAGCAGTACTTC. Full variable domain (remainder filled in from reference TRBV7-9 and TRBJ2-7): DTGVSQNPRHKITKRGQNVTFRCDPISEHNRLYWYRQTLGQGPEFLTYFQNEAQLEKSRLLSDRFSAERPKGSFSTLEIQRTEQGDSAMYLCASSPTSGRSYEQYFGPGTRLTVT.

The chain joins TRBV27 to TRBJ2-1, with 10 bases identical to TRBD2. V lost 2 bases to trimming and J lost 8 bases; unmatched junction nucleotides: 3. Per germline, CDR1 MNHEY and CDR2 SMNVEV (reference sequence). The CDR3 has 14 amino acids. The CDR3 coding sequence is TGTGCCAGCAGTTTACGGAGCGGGGGGGATGAGCAGTTCTTC. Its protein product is CASSLRSGGDEQFF.

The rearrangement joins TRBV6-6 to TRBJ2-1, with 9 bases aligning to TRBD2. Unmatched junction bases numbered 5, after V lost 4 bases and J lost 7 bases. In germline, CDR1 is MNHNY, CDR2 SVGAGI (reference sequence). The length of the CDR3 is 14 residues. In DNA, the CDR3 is TGTGCCAGCAGTTGGGCGGGAGGGCCGAATGAGCAGTTCTTC. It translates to CASSWAGGPNEQFF.

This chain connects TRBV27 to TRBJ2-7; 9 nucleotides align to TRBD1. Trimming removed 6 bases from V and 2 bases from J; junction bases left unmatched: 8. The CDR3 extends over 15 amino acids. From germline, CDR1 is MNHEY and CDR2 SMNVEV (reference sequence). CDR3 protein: CASSPGQGTPYEQYF. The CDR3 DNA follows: TGTGCCAGCAGCCCTGGACAGGGGACGCCCTACGAGCAGTACTTC.

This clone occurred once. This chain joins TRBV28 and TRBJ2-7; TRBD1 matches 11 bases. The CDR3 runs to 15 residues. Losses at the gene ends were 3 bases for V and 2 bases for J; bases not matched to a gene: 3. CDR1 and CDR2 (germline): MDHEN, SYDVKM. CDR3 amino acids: CASSLGGQGAYEQYF. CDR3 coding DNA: TGTGCCAGCAGTTTGGGGGGACAGGGGGCCTACGAGCAGTACTTC.

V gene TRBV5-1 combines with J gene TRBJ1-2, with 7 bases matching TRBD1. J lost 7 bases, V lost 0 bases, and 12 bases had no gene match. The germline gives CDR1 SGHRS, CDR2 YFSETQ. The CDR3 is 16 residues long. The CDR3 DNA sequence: TGCGCCAGCAGCTTGGCATACTCAGGGGGGACCTCTGGCTACACCTTC. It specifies CASSLAYSGGTSGYTF.

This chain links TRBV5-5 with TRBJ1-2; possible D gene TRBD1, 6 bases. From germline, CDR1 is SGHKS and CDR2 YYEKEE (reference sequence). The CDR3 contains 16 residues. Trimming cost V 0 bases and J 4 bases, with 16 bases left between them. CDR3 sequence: CASSLGARWDIYGYTF. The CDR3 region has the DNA TGTGCCAGCAGCTTGGGAGCCCGGTGGGACATCTATGGCTACACCTTC. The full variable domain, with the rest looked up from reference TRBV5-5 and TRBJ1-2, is DAGVTQSPTHLIKTRGQQVTLRCSPISGHKSVSWYQQVLGQGPQFIFQYYEKEERGRGNFPDRFSARQFPNYSSELNVNALLLGDSALYLCASSLGARWDIYGYTFGSGTRLTVV.

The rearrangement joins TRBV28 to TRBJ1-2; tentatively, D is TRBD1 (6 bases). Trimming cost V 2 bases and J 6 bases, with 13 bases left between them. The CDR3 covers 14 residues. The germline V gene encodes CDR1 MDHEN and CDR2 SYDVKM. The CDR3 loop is CASSLIGGLDGYTF. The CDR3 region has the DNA TGTGCCAGCAGTTTAATCGGGGGGCTGGATGGCTACACCTTC.

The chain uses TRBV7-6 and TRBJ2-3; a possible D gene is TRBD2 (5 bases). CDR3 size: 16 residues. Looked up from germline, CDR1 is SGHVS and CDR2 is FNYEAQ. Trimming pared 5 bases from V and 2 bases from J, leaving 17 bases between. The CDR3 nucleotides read TGTGCCAGCAGCCTACGTTCGAGGGCTTCCACAGATACGCAGTATTTT. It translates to CASSLRSRASTDTQYF.

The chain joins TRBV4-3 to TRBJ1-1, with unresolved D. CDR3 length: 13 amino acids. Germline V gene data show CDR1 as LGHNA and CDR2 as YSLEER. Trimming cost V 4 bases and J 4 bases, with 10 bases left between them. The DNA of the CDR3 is TGCGCCAGCAGCCGCGACTCCCTCACTGAAGCTTTCTTT. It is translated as CASSRDSLTEAFF.

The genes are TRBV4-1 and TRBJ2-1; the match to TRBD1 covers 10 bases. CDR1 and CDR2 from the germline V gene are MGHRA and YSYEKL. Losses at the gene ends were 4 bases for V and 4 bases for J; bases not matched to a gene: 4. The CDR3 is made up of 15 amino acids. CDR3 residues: CASSLTGGPYNEQFF. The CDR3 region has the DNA TGCGCCAGCAGCCTGACAGGGGGCCCTTACAATGAGCAGTTCTTC.

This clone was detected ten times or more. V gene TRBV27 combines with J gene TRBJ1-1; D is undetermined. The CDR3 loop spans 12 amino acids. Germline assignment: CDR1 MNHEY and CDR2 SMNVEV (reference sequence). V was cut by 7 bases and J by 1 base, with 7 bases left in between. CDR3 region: CASIRKNTEAFF. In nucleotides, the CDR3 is TGTGCCAGCATAAGGAAGAACACTGAAGCTTTCTTT.

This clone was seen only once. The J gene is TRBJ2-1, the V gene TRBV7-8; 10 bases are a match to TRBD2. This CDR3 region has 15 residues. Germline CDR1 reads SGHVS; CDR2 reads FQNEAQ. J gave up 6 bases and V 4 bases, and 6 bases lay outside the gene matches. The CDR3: CASSYTSGNFNEQFF. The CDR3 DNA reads TGTGCCAGCAGCTATACTAGCGGGAACTTCAATGAGCAGTTCTTC.

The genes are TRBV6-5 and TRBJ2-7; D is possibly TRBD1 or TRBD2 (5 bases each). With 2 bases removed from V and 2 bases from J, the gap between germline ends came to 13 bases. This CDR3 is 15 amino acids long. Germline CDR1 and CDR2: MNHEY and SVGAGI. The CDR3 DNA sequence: TGTGCCAGCAGTTACGGTTTTGGGGGTACCTACGAGCAGTACTTC. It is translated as CASSYGFGGTYEQYF.

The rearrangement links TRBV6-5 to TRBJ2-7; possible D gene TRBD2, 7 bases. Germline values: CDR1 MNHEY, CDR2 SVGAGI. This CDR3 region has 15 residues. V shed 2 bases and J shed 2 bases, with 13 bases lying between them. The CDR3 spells CASSYRGAGAYEQYF. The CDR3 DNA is TGTGCCAGCAGTTACCGGGGGGCAGGAGCCTACGAGCAGTACTTC.

CDR3 residues: CASSLVVGNEAFF. The CDR3 nucleotides are TGTGCCAGCAGCTTAGTTGTAGGGAATGAAGCTTTCTTT. The chain employs TRBV11-2 and TRBJ1-1; D not resolved. CDR1 is SGHAT and CDR2 is FQNNGV in the germline V gene. V was clipped by 1 base and J by 7 bases, with 10 bases between them. CDR3 length equals 13 residues.

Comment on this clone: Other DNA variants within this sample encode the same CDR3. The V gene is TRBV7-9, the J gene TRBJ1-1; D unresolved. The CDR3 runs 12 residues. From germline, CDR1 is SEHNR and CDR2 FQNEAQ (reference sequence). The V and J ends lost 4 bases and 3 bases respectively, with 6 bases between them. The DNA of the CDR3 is TGTGCCAGCAGCTGGGGAGACACTGAAGCTTTCTTT. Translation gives CASSWGDTEAFF.

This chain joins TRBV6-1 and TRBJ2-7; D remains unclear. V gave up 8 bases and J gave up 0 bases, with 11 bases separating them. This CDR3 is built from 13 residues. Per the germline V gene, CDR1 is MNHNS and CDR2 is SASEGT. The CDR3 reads CASEYTDSYEQYF. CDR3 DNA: TGTGCCAGCGAATACACGGACTCCTACGAGCAGTACTTC.

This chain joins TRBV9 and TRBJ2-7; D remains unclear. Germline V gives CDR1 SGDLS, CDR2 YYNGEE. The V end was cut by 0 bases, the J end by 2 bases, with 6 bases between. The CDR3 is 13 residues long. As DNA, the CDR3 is TGTGCCAGCAGCGTAGAGTCCACCTACGAGCAGTACTTC. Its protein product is CASSVESTYEQYF.